These T cell receptor beta chains were read from a single sample in a study of shared clonotypes between healthy human individuals. Sequenced by immunoSEQ multiplex PCR; TCRdb stores in-frame clones only, minus some. This table holds 2 million to 3 million clones, 93% found once. The sequenced sample consisted of naive CD4+ T cells from PBMCs. Source of these receptors: a man between 18 and 29 years old in good health. Some clones in this sample may be carry-over from other donors' samples. Both conserved end residues are part of each CDR3. Fields, in order: D gene, CDR3 length, V gene, J gene, clone size, CDR3 DNA, CDR3 protein. A D gene is named only where the DNA matches it firmly. Some rows mark clone size as missing; the rest say once, few, many or name a class of expanded clone.

NA	15	TRBV5-4	TRBJ2-3	NA	TGTGCCAGCAGCTTGGAGGGGGGAAGCACAGATACGCAGTATTTT	CASSLEGGSTDTQYF
TRBD2	11	TRBV20-1	TRBJ2-1	NA	TGCAGTGCTAGATCGGGAGGGCCTGGGTTCTTC	CSARSGGPGFF
NA	17	TRBV5-1	TRBJ2-1	NA	TGCGCCAGCAGCCGCCTATGGACGGCCGATAGCCGCAATGAGCAGTTCTTC	CASSRLWTADSRNEQFF
TRBD2	14	TRBV5-6	TRBJ2-5	NA	TGTGCCAGCAGCTCCGGGACTAGCCAAGAGACCCAGTACTTC	CASSSGTSQETQYF
NA	15	TRBV7-6	TRBJ1-1	NA	TGTGCCAGCAGTCCCGGTGGGGGGCGCGGAACTGAAGCTTTCTTT	CASSPGGGRGTEAFF
NA	13	TRBV25-1	TRBJ1-2	NA	TGTGCCAGCAGTGAATATGTGGGCTATGGCTACACCTTC	CASSEYVGYGYTF
NA	13	TRBV6-1	TRBJ1-5	NA	TGTGCCAGCAGTGAACAAGTAATCCAGCCCCAGCATTTT	CASSEQVIQPQHF
TRBD2	16	TRBV7-3	TRBJ2-2	NA	TGTGCCAGCAGCCGGACTCGAGCGGGAGGGGCCGGGGAGCTGTTTTTT	CASSRTRAGGAGELFF
NA	15	TRBV28	TRBJ1-3	once	TGTGCCAGCAGTTTATGGCCGAGCTCTGGAAACACCATATATTTT	CASSLWPSSGNTIYF
NA	15	TRBV5-1	TRBJ2-7	NA	TGCGCCAGCAGCCGGTCGGGCGGGGACACCTACGAGCAGTACTTC	CASSRSGGDTYEQYF
NA	12	TRBV5-4	TRBJ2-1	NA	TGTGCCAGCAGCTCCGTAGCCAGGTCCCAGTTCTTC	CASSSVARSQFF
NA	14	TRBV28	TRBJ2-7	NA	TGTGCCAGCAGTTTCTCGGCTACCGGAGGGGAGCAGTACTTC	CASSFSATGGEQYF
NA	15	TRBV5-4	TRBJ1-6	once	TGTGCCAGCGGATCCCCCGGGACCACAAATTCACCCCTCCACTTT	CASGSPGTTNSPLHF
TRBD2	13	TRBV27	TRBJ2-7	NA	TGTGCCAGCACCGCGGGGGTGACGCGAGAGCAGTACTTC	CASTAGVTREQYF
TRBD1	15	TRBV7-9	TRBJ1-4	NA	TGTGCCAGCAGGAACCGGGACAGGGGTACCGAAAAACTGTTTTTT	CASRNRDRGTEKLFF
NA	14	TRBV5-1	TRBJ1-1	NA	TGCGCCAGCAGCTTGGGTCGAGGGGACACTGAAGCTTTCTTT	CASSLGRGDTEAFF
NA	13	TRBV28	TRBJ2-7	NA	TGTGCCAGCAGTTTAGCGGACAGCTACGAGCAGTACTTC	CASSLADSYEQYF
NA	20	TRBV11-2	TRBJ1-4	once	TGTGCCAGCAGCTTAGATTCTATATTTGACCCTTCGGCGACTAATGAAAAACTGTTTTTT	CASSLDSIFDPSATNEKLFF
NA	14	TRBV5-1	TRBJ1-1	NA	TGCGCCAGCAGCCCCGCAACAGGTTACACTGAAGCTTTCTTT	CASSPATGYTEAFF
TRBD2	14	TRBV28	TRBJ2-7	NA	TGTGCCAGCAGGGGTCCTCAGGGAGGGTACGAGCAGTACTTC	CASRGPQGGYEQYF
NA	16	TRBV25-1	TRBJ2-4	NA	TGTGCCAGCAGTGAATTCTTATCTGCGGCCAAAAACATTCAGTACTTC	CASSEFLSAAKNIQYF
NA	14	TRBV6-5	TRBJ1-1	few	TGTGCCAGCACCGCAGTAGTCTTCGGCACTGAAGCTTTCTTT	CASTAVVFGTEAFF
NA	15	TRBV6-1	TRBJ2-1	NA	TGTGCCAGCAGTGAACTTCCCAGGGTTTACAATGAGCAGTTCTTC	CASSELPRVYNEQFF
NA	15	TRBV27	TRBJ1-1	NA	TGTGCCAGCAGTTTACGTAGGGATCGGAACACTGAAGCTTTCTTT	CASSLRRDRNTEAFF
TRBD2	15	TRBV27	TRBJ2-3	NA	TGTGCCAGCAGTGGGACTACCATGAGCACAGATACGCAGTATTTT	CASSGTTMSTDTQYF
TRBD2	15	TRBV9	TRBJ2-1	NA	TGTGCCAGCAGCGTATCTAGCGGACTCTACAATGAGCAGTTCTTC	CASSVSSGLYNEQFF
TRBD1	14	TRBV5-1	TRBJ1-1	NA	TGCGCCAGCAGCCTACGGACAGGGAATGGTGAAGCTTTCTTT	CASSLRTGNGEAFF
TRBD2	14	TRBV27	TRBJ2-7	NA	TGTGCCAGCAGACGGACTAGCGGGATTTACGAGCAGTACTTC	CASRRTSGIYEQYF
TRBD2	15	TRBV14	TRBJ2-7	NA	TGTGCCAGCAGCCAAGGGTCTAGCGGGAGACTCGAGCAGTACTTC	CASSQGSSGRLEQYF
NA	13	TRBV30	TRBJ2-7	NA	TGTGCCTGGAATAGGGCAGGCTGGATCGAGCAGTACTTC	CAWNRAGWIEQYF
TRBD2	14	TRBV4-2	TRBJ2-1	NA	TGTGCCAGCAGCCAAGATCGGCACGGGAGGGAGCAGTTCTTC	CASSQDRHGREQFF
NA	15	TRBV6-6	TRBJ2-5	NA	TGTGCCAGCAGTTACTCGATCGGTGTCCAAGAGACCCAGTACTTC	CASSYSIGVQETQYF
NA	14	TRBV10-3	TRBJ1-5	NA	TGTGCCATCAGTGAAAGGTTTAGCAATCAGCCCCAGCATTTT	CAISERFSNQPQHF
TRBD1	13	TRBV2	TRBJ1-2	NA	TGTGCCAGCAGGGCGGACAGGGCCTATGGCTACACCTTC	CASRADRAYGYTF
NA	12	TRBV6-1	TRBJ2-7	NA	TGTGCCAGCAGTTCCTACAGAGGCGAGCAGTACTTC	CASSSYRGEQYF
TRBD1	16	TRBV18	TRBJ2-3	NA	TGTGCCAGCTCCCCAACCGGGACAGGGGGGACAGATACGCAGTATTTT	CASSPTGTGGTDTQYF
NA	14	TRBV18	TRBJ1-1	few	TGTGCCAGCTCACCGTCTTGGGGGGGCCCTGAAGCTTTCTTT	CASSPSWGGPEAFF
TRBD1	15	TRBV2	TRBJ1-1	NA	TGTGCCAGCATAGCTGATAGACAGGGGAACACTGAAGCTTTCTTT	CASIADRQGNTEAFF
NA	14	TRBV14	TRBJ1-2	NA	TGTGCCAGCAGCGCGAACTTGATAGGCTATGGCTACACCTTC	CASSANLIGYGYTF
NA	18	TRBV14	TRBJ2-7	NA	TGTGCCAGCAGCCAACTTCTCGGGCGCGGGGTCCCCTCCTACGAGCAGTACTTC	CASSQLLGRGVPSYEQYF
TRBD1	15	TRBV5-4	TRBJ1-4	NA	TGTGCCAGCAGCGCAAACAGGGGGCCCCGGGGGAAACTGTTTTTT	CASSANRGPRGKLFF
NA	13	TRBV6-5	TRBJ1-1	NA	TGTGCCAGCAGTTACTGGAGGGACACTGAAGCTTTCTTT	CASSYWRDTEAFF
TRBD1	19	TRBV4-2	TRBJ2-1	NA	TGTGCCAGCAGCCAAGATAGAGGGACAGCAACCAGCTCCTACAATGAGCAGTTCTTC	CASSQDRGTATSSYNEQFF
TRBD2	13	TRBV5-1	TRBJ2-5	NA	TGCGCCAGCAGTGGCGGGAGTACGGAGACCCAGTACTTC	CASSGGSTETQYF
NA	15	TRBV5-1	TRBJ2-7	NA	TGCGCCAGCAGCTTGACAGGGCAGCTCTCCTACGAGCAGTACTTC	CASSLTGQLSYEQYF
TRBD2	16	TRBV19	TRBJ2-5	NA	TGTGCCAGTAGACAAGGACTAGCGGGAGGGACAGAGACCCAGTACTTC	CASRQGLAGGTETQYF
NA	14	TRBV9	TRBJ1-6	NA	TGTGCCAGCAGCGAGACAAGTCATAATTCACCCCTCCACTTT	CASSETSHNSPLHF
TRBD2	15	TRBV28	TRBJ2-7	NA	TGTGCCAGCTCCGGGGGGGGCGGGAGCGCCTACGAGCAGTACTTC	CASSGGGGSAYEQYF
NA	13	TRBV18	TRBJ2-7	few	TGTGCCAGCTCACCGCCTAGCTCCTACGAGCAGTACTTC	CASSPPSSYEQYF
TRBD1	17	TRBV10-3	TRBJ2-7	NA	TGTGCCATCAGCCCGGGACAGGGGCCCCTGGGGGGTGAGAAGCAGTACTTC	CAISPGQGPLGGEKQYF
NA	13	TRBV27	TRBJ1-2	NA	TGTGCCAGCAGTTCCCCGGCCCTTCGAGGCTACACCTTC	CASSSPALRGYTF
NA	14	TRBV30	TRBJ1-6	NA	TGTGCCTGGAGCACGTATACCGAGGTGTCACCCCTCCACTTT	CAWSTYTEVSPLHF
TRBD2	17	TRBV27	TRBJ2-2	NA	TGTGCCAGCAGTAAGCTCGGACTAGCGGCGAACACCGGGGAGCTGTTTTTT	CASSKLGLAANTGELFF
NA	14	TRBV25-1	TRBJ2-3	NA	TGTGCCAGCAGTGATACTAGGGGGGCAGATACGCAGTATTTT	CASSDTRGADTQYF
NA	14	TRBV30	TRBJ1-5	NA	TGTGCCTGGAGTCTGGGGACCGTAAATCAGCCCCAGCATTTT	CAWSLGTVNQPQHF
NA	15	TRBV19	TRBJ1-1	NA	TGTGCCAGTAGTCAGTTGCGGGAAATGAACACTGAAGCTTTCTTT	CASSQLREMNTEAFF
TRBD2	16	TRBV10-3	TRBJ2-3	NA	TGTGCCATGGGGACTAGCGGGGAACGACGCACAGATACGCAGTATTTT	CAMGTSGERRTDTQYF